The 20 T cell receptor beta chains below all came from one sample that was sequenced in a study of T cells in localized non-small cell lung cancer. The repertoire was sequenced with immunoSEQ multiplex PCR; TCRdb's copy has only in-frame clones and lacks some. Here the sample spans 20,000 to 25,000 clones, 85% to 90% being singletons. Sequencing was performed on PBMCs, taken before any cancer treatment. The source of these receptors is a man between 40 and 75 years old with stage II squamous cell lung carcinoma.

This chain links TRBV2 with TRBJ1-2, with D perhaps matching TRBD1 (5 bases). CDR1 is SNHLY, CDR2 FYNNEI, per germline. This CDR3 spans 14 amino acids. V lost 5 bases and J 4 bases, leaving 14 bases between the germline ends. CDR3 sequence reads: CASSYAKRGYGYTF. For the CDR3, the DNA is TGTGCCAGCAGTTACGCGAAAAGGGGCTATGGCTACACCTTC.

The chain is built from TRBV29-1 and TRBJ1-5, with D uncertain. The germline gives CDR1 SQVTM, CDR2 ANQGSEA. CDR3 length: 13 amino acids. V was shortened by 0 bases and J by 1 base, with 4 bases between the two germline ends. DNA of the CDR3: TGCAGCGTTGAAGAGTCCAGCAATCAGCCCCAGCATTTT. Encoded protein: CSVEESSNQPQHF.

V is TRBV7-8 and J is TRBJ2-7; the D gene is possibly TRBD2 (6 bases). The CDR3 is 14 amino acids. The V gene lost 10 bases and the J gene lost 0 bases, with 16 bases spanning the gap. Germline values: CDR1 SGHVS, CDR2 FQNEAQ. The CDR3 nucleotides are TGTGCCACAAAACTCGGGGAGGTCTCCTACGAGCAGTACTTC. This translates into CATKLGEVSYEQYF. Complete variable domain (other parts from reference TRBV7-8 and TRBJ2-7): GAGVSQSPRYKVAKRGQDVALRCDPISGHVSLFWYQQALGQGPEFLTYFQNEAQLDKSGLPSDRFFAERPEGSVSTLKIQRTQQEDSAVYLCATKLGEVSYEQYFGPGTRLTVT.

The chain recombines TRBV19 with TRBJ1-4; D is perhaps TRBD1 (6 bases). Trimming removed 4 bases at V and 8 bases at J, with 17 bases between. The CDR3 sequence is 15 residues long. Germline CDR1 reads LNHDA; CDR2 reads SQIVND (reference sequence). CDR3 in amino acids: CASSRDIGGEEKLFF. DNA for the CDR3: TGTGCCAGTAGTAGGGACATCGGAGGAGAGGAAAAACTGTTTTTT.

The CDR3 spells CSATYEQYF. In DNA, the CDR3 is TGCAGTGCTACCTACGAGCAGTACTTC. The chain recombines TRBV20-1 with TRBJ2-7; D is uncertain. Germline values: CDR1 DFQATT, CDR2 SNEGSKA (reference sequence). Trimming stripped 4 bases from V and 2 bases from J, with 0 bases between. The CDR3 sequence is 9 residues long.

The genes are TRBV5-4 and TRBJ2-5, with D perhaps matching TRBD1 or TRBD2 (6 bases each). V lost 1 base and J lost 3, with 7 bases in between. Germline V gene data show CDR1 as SGHNT and CDR2 as YYREEE (reference sequence). This CDR3 spans 13 amino acids. The CDR3 nucleotides read TGTGCCAGCAGCTTGAGGGGGGAAGAGACCCAGTACTTC. This sequence encodes CASSLRGEETQYF.

CDR3 coding DNA: TGTGCCAGCAGTGCAGCAGGGGGCGAGCAGTACTTC. The encoded protein is CASSAAGGEQYF. V gene TRBV25-1 combines with J gene TRBJ2-7; 7 bases align to TRBD1. Trimming cost V 4 bases and J 6 bases; bases outside gene matches: 3. The length of the CDR3 is 12 residues. Germline V gene lookup returns CDR1 MGHDK and CDR2 SYGVNS.

The rearrangement uses TRBV5-1 and TRBJ2-2, with D possibly being TRBD2 (6 bases). CDR1 SGHRS and CDR2 YFSETQ come from the germline V gene. The CDR3 runs 14 residues. The ends were cut back, 2 bases at V and 5 bases at J, with 10 bases in the middle. Here the CDR3 reads CASSFWGGTGELFF. In DNA form, the CDR3 reads TGCGCCAGCAGCTTCTGGGGAGGAACCGGGGAGCTGTTTTTT.

The V call is TRBV10-3, the J call TRBJ2-7, with TRBD1 matching over 7 bases. CDR1 is ENHRY and CDR2 is SYGVKD in the germline V gene. This CDR3 has 14 amino acids. With V trimmed by 6 bases and J by 4 bases, 9 bases remained unmatched. DNA for the CDR3: TGTGCCATCAGAATTGACAGGGTTGGGTACGAGCAGTACTTC. The encoded protein is CAIRIDRVGYEQYF.

This chain joins TRBV7-9 and TRBJ1-1; D is perhaps TRBD1 (5 bases). The CDR3 runs to 13 residues. The germline V gene encodes CDR1 SEHNR and CDR2 FQNEAQ (reference sequence). V gave up 3 bases and J gave up 4 bases, with 9 bases separating them. The CDR3 reads CASSLERGTEAFF. For the CDR3, the DNA is TGTGCCAGCAGCTTGGAAAGGGGCACTGAAGCTTTCTTT.

With regard to this clone: A read error may account for a junction end that differs from germline. The chain links TRBV6-1 to TRBJ2-4; 11 bases fit TRBD2. The germline V gene has CDR1 MNHNS and CDR2 SASEGT. The CDR3 consists of 13 residues. The CDR3 nucleotides read TGTGCCAGCACTACCCGAACTAGCGGGGGCTGGGACTTC. Translation: CASTTRTSGGWDF.

This clone was found once. This rearrangement joins TRBV4-3 to TRBJ1-4; D is perhaps TRBD1 (6 bases). The germline V gene has CDR1 LGHNA and CDR2 YSLEER. The CDR3 totals 17 residues. V shed 1 base and J shed 7 bases, with 19 bases lying between them. This CDR3 reads CASSQGPMGGQREKLFF. In DNA, the CDR3 is TGCGCCAGCAGCCAAGGACCCATGGGGGGGCAACGTGAAAAACTGTTTTTT.

The chain employs TRBV30 and TRBJ1-2; possible D gene TRBD1, 5 bases. The CDR3 is 14 amino acids. V lost 0 bases to trimming and J lost 8 bases, with 16 bases between them. Germline loops: CDR1 GTSNPN, CDR2 SVGIG (reference sequence). CDR3: CAWSVDSNSRGYTF. The DNA of the CDR3 is TGTGCCTGGAGTGTTGACAGCAATAGTAGGGGCTACACCTTC.

V and J are TRBV29-1 and TRBJ2-7; 8 nucleotides match TRBD2. Germline V gene lookup returns CDR1 SQVTM and CDR2 ANQGSEA. There are 12 residues in the CDR3. The J segment lost 5 bases and the V segment lost 4 bases, leaving 4 bases of the junction unmatched. The CDR3 sequence: CSVGPAGDEQYF. CDR3 DNA sequence: TGCAGCGTTGGCCCAGCGGGAGACGAGCAGTACTTC.

This clone showed up just once. The rearrangement uses TRBV11-3 and TRBJ1-1; the D is unclear. This CDR3 comprises 13 residues. V was shortened by 3 bases and J by 1 base, with 6 bases between the two germline ends. The germline V gene has CDR1 SGHNT and CDR2 YENEEA. The CDR3 sequence: CASSLKGNTEAFF. Written as DNA, the CDR3 is TGTGCCAGCAGCTTGAAAGGGAACACTGAAGCTTTCTTT.

V and J are TRBV19 and TRBJ2-1, with unresolved D. This CDR3 has 15 amino acids. The germline gives CDR1 LNHDA, CDR2 SQIVND (reference sequence). V dropped 5 bases and J dropped 0 bases, with 11 bases sitting between them. The CDR3 spells CASSGLPLSYNEQFF. CDR3 DNA: TGTGCCAGTAGTGGGCTGCCCCTCTCCTACAATGAGCAGTTCTTC.

The chain is built from TRBV4-3 and TRBJ1-1, with no clear D. Germline V gene data show CDR1 as LGHNA and CDR2 as YSLEER. The V end lost 1 base, the J end lost 5 bases, and 2 bases lay between the germline ends. The CDR3 extends over 11 amino acids. As DNA, the CDR3 is TGCGCCAGCAGCCAAGGGACTGAAGCTTTCTTT. It codes for CASSQGTEAFF.

J is TRBJ1-5 and V is TRBV7-2; D is possibly TRBD1 (6 bases). The CDR3 runs 13 residues. Trimming shortened V by 5 bases and J by 5 bases, and 10 bases separated the two germline ends. Germline V gives CDR1 SGHTA, CDR2 FQGNSA. The CDR3 DNA is TGTGCCAGCAGCCGGACAGCCCATCAGCCCCAGCATTTT. Protein product: CASSRTAHQPQHF.

V and J are TRBV14 and TRBJ1-2; D is undetermined. The CDR3 contains 13 residues. Germline V gene sequence: CDR1 SGHDN, CDR2 FVKESK. V shed 3 bases and J shed 6 bases, with 11 bases lying between them. In nucleotides, the CDR3 is TGTGCCAGCAGCCATGACCTTGGGGATGGCTACACCTTC. It yields the protein CASSHDLGDGYTF.

The chain recombines TRBV6-1 with TRBJ1-2; weak D call: TRBD1 (5 bases). Deletions cut 5 bases from V and 4 bases from J, with 11 bases between. The CDR3 length is 13 residues. CDR1 is MNHNS and CDR2 is SASEGT in the germline V gene. Written as DNA, the CDR3 is TGTGCCAGCAGTCCGGGACCGATCTATGGCTACACCTTC. This translates into CASSPGPIYGYTF.